The entry below describes one T cell receptor beta chain. Its target is not known. This specimen comes from a study of shared clonotypes between healthy human individuals. On the study more broadly: Donors had three CD4 naive, three CD4 memory, two CD8 naive and one CD8 memory plate apiece. Study-wide findings and caveats: Naive CD4 clonotypes overlapped across a handful of donors at about 5.2%. Enrolling few donors narrowed the genetic and exposure-history diversity that was represented.

With 6 bases clipped from V and 8 bases from J, the junction kept 13 bases outside the gene matches. The CDR3 is 15 amino acids. Germline V gives CDR1 MDHEN, CDR2 SYDVKM. TCRdb's copy holds only in-frame clones and misses some; the assay was immunoSEQ multiplex PCR. Of some 240,000 clones in the sample, 60% to 70% were seen once. The CD4+ fraction was divided into a CD45RA+ naive subset and a CD45RA-negative memory subset. The sample taken for sequencing was memory CD4+ T cells sorted from blood. Documented subset: CD45RA-negative fraction. The sequence was collected from a man aged 30-40 years in good health. J is TRBJ2-1 and V is TRBV28; 7 bases align to TRBD1. The CDR3 sequence: CASSNVGTGDDEQFF. CDR3 DNA: TGTGCCAGCAGCAATGTGGGAACAGGGGACGATGAGCAGTTCTTC.